This TCR beta chain was documented in a study of T cells in Graves' hyperthyroidism and ophthalmopathy. Study results and limitations: Before onset, ophthalmopathy was predicted by the model a median around 6.5 months earlier.

TCR beta CDR3 regions were amplified from RNA transcripts. The primer set for the first-round RT-PCR of the TCR CDR3 was HTBI. TCRdb ran MiXCR on the multiplex PCR reads and lists one entry per CDR3 protein. The sample has approximately 600,000 distinct CDR3 sequences, 14% seen once. Clinical symptoms, serum thyroxine and TRAb, thyroid ultrasound and orbital computed tomography together formed the diagnostic basis. PBMCs were sourced from about 10 ml fresh peripheral blood. Germline CDR1 reads SEHNR; CDR2 reads FQNEAQ (reference sequence). V lost 5 bases to trimming and J lost 9 bases, with 17 bases between them. CDR3 length: 14 amino acids. This clonotype was found many times. Its cognate antigen is unknown.

This rearrangement joins TRBV7-9 to TRBJ2-1; D unclear. Source material: blood. This sequence was found in a woman aged 30 to 39 with Graves' hyperthyroidism that later progressed to Graves' ophthalmopathy. CDR3 region: CASSHRSDVSEQFF. The CDR3 DNA follows: TGTGCCAGCAGCCATCGGTCTGATGTGAGTGAGCAGTTCTTC.